The TCR beta chain described here comes from a study of a mutant IDH1 vaccine in newly diagnosed glioma. Whole-study context: With temozolomide cycles, or 4-6 weeks after radiotherapy alone, vaccination was started.

Time point: week 23, last vaccination. Topical imiquimod accompanied each vaccine dose, which consisted of 300 ug of mutant IDH1 20-mer peptide. This CDR3 region has 15 residues. V lost 4 bases to trimming and J lost 0 bases; unmatched junction nucleotides: 3. Germline CDR1 SGHRS, CDR2 YFSETQ. Note on this clone: Its antigen is as yet unknown.

Libraries were prepared by immunoSEQ multiplex PCR; TCRdb keeps only in-frame clonotypes and omits some of them. In the table there are 88,000 or so clones, about 82% of which are singletons. The sequence came from a man younger than 40 with glioma. Some clones in this sample may be carry-over from other donors' samples. The chain couples TRBV5-1 to TRBJ2-1, with 8 nucleotides matching TRBD2. The sample here was PBMCs, taken from a glioma patient whose treatment included an IDH1 peptide vaccine. CDR3 region: CASSPGLVSYNEQFF. The CDR3 DNA follows: TGCGCCAGCAGCCCGGGACTAGTCTCCTACAATGAGCAGTTCTTC. Full variable domain (outside the CDR3, taken from reference TRBV5-1 and TRBJ2-1): KAGVTQTPRYLIKTRGQQVTLSCSPISGHRSVSWYQQTPGQGLQFLFEYFSETQRNKGNFPGRFSGRQFSNSRSEMNVSTLELGDSALYLCASSPGLVSYNEQFFGPGTRLTVL.